These T cell receptor beta chains were read from a single sample in a study of Graves' ophthalmopathy and Graves' hyperthyroidism. Using its own MiXCR run on the multiplex PCR reads, TCRdb lists one record per CDR3 protein. The data hold around 520,000 distinct CDR3 sequences, with roughly 40% observed a single time. Specimen: peripheral blood or thyroid tissue (not recorded which). These receptors were collected from an adult man with Graves' hyperthyroidism. CDR3s include the opening cysteine and the closing phenylalanine or tryptophan. A D gene is named only where the DNA matches it firmly. Size tells how often a clone was seen (once, few, many) or the class of an expanded clone, and some rows leave it out.

j_call v_call clone_size d_call cdr3_aa cdr3_nt
TRBJ2-5 TRBV29-1 . TRBD1 CSVEGGPRDSQETQYF TGCAGCGTTGAAGGTGGGCCCCGGGACAGCCAAGAGACCCAGTACTTC
TRBJ2-6 TRBV2 few TRBD1 CASCSGTGASGGANVLTF TGTGCCAGCTGCTCCGGGACAGGGGCGTCAGGGGGGGCCAACGTCCTGACTTTC
TRBJ2-1 TRBV7-2 . . CASSLTVAWGEQFF TGTGCCAGCAGCTTAACGGTGGCTTGGGGTGAGCAGTTCTTC
TRBJ1-4 TRBV7-2 . . CASSPSTSSTNEKLFF TGTGCCAGCTCACCTTCCACAAGTTCAACTAATGAAAAACTGTTTTTT
TRBJ1-1 TRBV4-2 . . CASRQDPENTEAFF TGTGCCAGCAGACAAGATCCCGAAAACACTGAAGCTTTCTTT
TRBJ2-5 TRBV2 many . CATSEGRGETQYF TGTGCCACCTCGGAGGGCAGGGGAGAGACCCAGTACTTC
TRBJ2-5 TRBV20-1 many TRBD1 CSAPDRGWGKETQYF TGCAGTGCGCCGGACAGGGGTTGGGGAAAAGAGACCCAGTACTTC
TRBJ1-6 TRBV10-3 . TRBD1 CAISLAGTDNSPLHF TGTGCCATCAGTTTAGCGGGGACAGATAATTCACCCCTCCACTTT
TRBJ1-1 TRBV20-1 many . CSARGGGLNTEAFF TGCAGTGCTAGAGGAGGGGGGTTGAACACTGAAGCTTTCTTT
TRBJ2-5 TRBV20-1 . . CSADPGPVVGETQYF TGCAGTGCTGACCCGGGACCGGTTGTGGGAGAGACCCAGTACTTC
TRBJ1-2 TRBV27 few . CASSLKGTSLYGYTF TGTGCCAGCAGTTTAAAAGGCACTTCGCTCTATGGCTACACCTTC
TRBJ1-1 TRBV29-1 many . CSVASGKRTLNTEAFF TGCAGCGTTGCTTCTGGGAAGAGGACCCTGAACACTGAAGCTTTCTTT
TRBJ1-6 TRBV29-1 . . CSLSGLGYNSPLHF TGCAGTTTGAGTGGTTTGGGCTATAATTCACCCCTCCACTTT
TRBJ1-6 TRBV12-3/TRBV12-4 many . CASSFGPVNNSPLHF TGTGCCAGCAGTTTTGGGCCAGTCAATAATTCACCCCTCCACTTT
TRBJ2-5 TRBV7-2 few TRBD2 CASSEVSSPSGRAWKTQYF TGTGCCAGCAGTGAAGTGTCTAGTCCTAGCGGGAGGGCCTGGAAGACCCAGTACTTC
TRBJ2-2 TRBV5-1 few . CASSWDSFPSTGELFF TGCGCCAGCAGCTGGGACTCCTTCCCGAGCACCGGGGAGCTGTTTTTT
TRBJ2-7 TRBV4-1 few TRBD2 CASSYLTGTSVSYEQYF TGCGCCAGCAGCTACCTCACCGGGACTAGCGTCTCCTACGAGCAGTACTTC